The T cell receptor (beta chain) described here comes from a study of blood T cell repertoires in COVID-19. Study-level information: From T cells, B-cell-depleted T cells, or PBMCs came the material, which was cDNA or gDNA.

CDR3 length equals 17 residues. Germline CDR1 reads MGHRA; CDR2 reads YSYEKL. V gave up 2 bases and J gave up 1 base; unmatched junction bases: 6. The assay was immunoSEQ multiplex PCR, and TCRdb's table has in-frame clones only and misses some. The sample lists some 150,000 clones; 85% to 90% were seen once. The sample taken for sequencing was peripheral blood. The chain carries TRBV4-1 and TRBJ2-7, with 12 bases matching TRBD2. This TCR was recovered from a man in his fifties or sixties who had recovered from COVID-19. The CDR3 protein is CASSQRPGLAGSYEQYF. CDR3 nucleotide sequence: TGCGCCAGCAGCCAAAGACCGGGACTAGCGGGTTCCTACGAGCAGTACTTC.